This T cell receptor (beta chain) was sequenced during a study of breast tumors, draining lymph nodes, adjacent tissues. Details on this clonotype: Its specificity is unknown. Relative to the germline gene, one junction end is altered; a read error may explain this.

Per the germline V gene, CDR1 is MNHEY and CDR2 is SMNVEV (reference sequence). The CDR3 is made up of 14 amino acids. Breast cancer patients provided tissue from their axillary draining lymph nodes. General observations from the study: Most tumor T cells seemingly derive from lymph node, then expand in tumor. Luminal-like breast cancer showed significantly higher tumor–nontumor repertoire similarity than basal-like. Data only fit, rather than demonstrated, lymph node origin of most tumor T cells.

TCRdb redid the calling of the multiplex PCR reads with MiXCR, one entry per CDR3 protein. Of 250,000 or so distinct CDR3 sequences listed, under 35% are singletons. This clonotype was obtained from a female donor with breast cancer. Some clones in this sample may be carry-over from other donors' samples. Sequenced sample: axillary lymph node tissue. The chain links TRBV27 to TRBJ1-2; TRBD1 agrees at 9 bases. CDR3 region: CASSTTGGMGGSTF. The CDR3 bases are TGTGCCAGCAGTACGACAGGGGGGATGGGGGGCTCCACCTTC.